This T cell receptor (beta chain) was recorded in a study of blood T cell repertoires in COVID-19. Study information: Both acute and convalescent COVID-19 samples were obtained from the United States, Italy and Spain. The cDNA or gDNA used as material had been derived from T cells, B-cell-depleted T cells, or PBMCs.

As originally analysed: Nucleated cell number was recorded as an estimate derived from reference gene primer amplification. Profiling relied on immunoSEQ multiplex PCR, and the TCRdb table lists in-frame clones only, not all of them. V and J calls and clone size follow that table, whereas D and trimming were derived from the DNA. The data contain more than 70,000 clones, 75% to 90% of them singletons. V gave up 0 bases and J gave up 7 bases; unmatched junction bases: 8. Germline CDR1 SGHNT, CDR2 YYREEE (reference sequence). The CDR3 consists of 15 residues. This receptor was taken from an elderly man with active or convalescent COVID-19. Sequencing was done on a sample of peripheral blood. The rearrangement joins TRBV5-4 to TRBJ1-1; 8 positions agree with TRBD1. CDR3 in DNA: TGTGCCAGCAGCTTGGGAGACACAGGGGGGTTTGAAGCTTTCTTT. Protein sequence: CASSLGDTGGFEAFF. The whole variable domain, remainder taken from reference TRBV5-4 and TRBJ1-1, is ETGVTQSPTHLIKTRGQQVTLRCSSQSGHNTVSWYQQALGQGPQFIFQYYREEENGRGNFPPRFSGLQFPNYSSELNVNALELDDSALYLCASSLGDTGGFEAFFGQGTRLTVV.